Sequencing of this T cell receptor beta chain was carried out in a study of T-cell memory formation after mild COVID-19. General study points: Second-wave clones reaching peak frequency on day 37 lacked confirmed SARS-CoV-2 specificity. Mostly located in CM and EM were contracting CD4+ clones, with contracting CD8+ clones located in EMRA.

In TCRdb, the 5' RACE reads were re-called with MiXCR into one record per CDR3 protein. The sample has roughly 410,000 distinct CDR3 sequences, less than 25% seen once; the top ten hold 7% to 9.5%. In its sample, this clonotype was seen a few times. The target antigen is unknown. This CDR3 spans 11 amino acids. Germline CDR1 and CDR2: SGHVS and FNYEAQ. Trimming shortened V by 8 bases and J by 8 bases, and 10 bases separated the two germline ends. The TCR sequence derives from an adult woman who had mild COVID-19 (a few samples of this study predate the infection). Cell type and time point are not known. The chain employs TRBV7-6 and TRBJ2-1, with D perhaps TRBD1 or TRBD2 (5 bases each). Sequenced material: PBMCs or a T cell subset sorted from them (not recorded which). The CDR3 region has the DNA TGTGCCAGCTCCCGGGACGATGAGCAGTTCTTC. Protein product: CASSRDDEQFF. Supplemented by reference TRBV7-6 and TRBJ2-1, the full variable domain reads GAGVSQSPRYKVTKRGQDVALRCDPISGHVSLYWYRQALGQGPEFLTYFNYEAQQDKSGLPNDRFSAERPEGSISTLTIQRTEQRDSAMYRCASSRDDEQFFGPGTRLTVL.